This T cell receptor beta chain was documented in a study of monozygotic twins with inflammatory bowel disease. General study results and limits: A single strong clonotype or signal linked to IBD was not supported. Healthy twins shared more clonotypes with others than IBD patients, most markedly active ones.

TCRdb derives one entry per CDR3 protein from the 5' RACE reads, leaving out DNA. Its table records a few hundred thousand distinct CDR3 sequences. Worth noting for this clonotype: Its antigen remains unidentified.

T cells were not sorted, and total RNA was isolated straight from whole blood. CDR1 SGHVS and CDR2 FQNEAQ come from the germline V gene. This CDR3 comprises 15 residues. The sequence was obtained from a human donor with ulcerative colitis or Crohn's disease, or a healthy co-twin of an affected twin (not recorded which). The source material was blood. The chain is built from TRBV7-8 and TRBJ2-2; TCRdb proposes TRBD2, but this gene call is untestable without DNA. The CDR3 loop is CASSSAGGGTGELFF.